The 16 T cell receptor beta chains listed next were all sequenced from one sample in a study of blood T cells in healthy people across ages. Together with a sample-barcoded 5' primer, a J-beta primer mix was included in a second PCR lasting about 7 to 11 cycles. One entry per CDR3 protein, called by TCRdb with MiXCR from the 5' RACE reads. Of around 990,000 distinct CDR3 sequences detected, approximately 26% appear once; the ten largest clones hold approximately 0.75%. These data also formed part of another study, on T cells of mothers and their children.

Sample: blood. The receptor set was obtained from a girl aged 2-10 years in good health.

J is TRBJ2-1 and V is TRBV19, with D unclear. The CDR3 has 12 amino acids. Germline V gene lookup returns CDR1 LNHDA and CDR2 SQIVND (reference sequence). V dropped 3 bases and J dropped 9 bases, with 9 bases sitting between them. The DNA of the CDR3 is TGTGCCAGTAGTATGGGGTTCGGTGAGCAGTTCTTC. This sequence encodes CASSMGFGEQFF.

This clonotype was found a few times. V usage is TRBV29-1 and J usage is TRBJ1-2; D perhaps matches TRBD1 (5 bases). CDR1 SQVTM and CDR2 ANQGSEA come from the germline V gene. The V and J ends lost 4 bases and 0 bases respectively, with 9 bases between them. This CDR3 has 13 residues. The CDR3 DNA is TGCAGCGTTGTAAGGGGTTCTAACTATGGCTACACCTTC. Its protein product is CSVVRGSNYGYTF. Full variable domain (missing parts from reference TRBV29-1 and TRBJ1-2): SAVISQKPSRDICQRGTSLTIQCQVDSQVTMMFWYRQQPGQSLTLIATANQGSEATYESGFVIDKFPISRPNLTFSTLTVSNMSPEDSSIYLCSVVRGSNYGYTFGSGTRLTVV.

This sequence joins TRBV5-1 and TRBJ2-5, with D possibly TRBD1 on 5 matching bases. Germline loops: CDR1 SGHRS, CDR2 YFSETQ. This CDR3 comprises 13 residues. V lost 5 bases, J lost 4 bases, and 12 bases lay in between. CDR3 sequence: CASRHTRGETQYF. CDR3 DNA sequence: TGCGCCAGCAGGCATACAAGGGGAGAGACCCAGTACTTC.

This clonotype was counted between two and nine times. The genes are TRBV11-1 and TRBJ2-3, with 9 bases matching TRBD2. CDR1 is SGHAT and CDR2 is FQDESV in the germline V gene (reference sequence). J gave up 1 base and V 5 bases, and 7 bases lay outside the gene matches. The CDR3 contains 16 residues. Here the CDR3 reads CASSNPSGVRTDTQYF. CDR3 coding DNA: TGTGCCAGCAGCAACCCTAGCGGGGTCCGCACAGATACGCAGTATTTT.

This clonotype was seen a handful of times. This chain's CDR3 is CASSPGLAGTFNEQFF. The CDR3 bases are TGTGCCAGCTCGCCCGGACTAGCGGGTACCTTCAATGAGCAGTTCTTC. The chain carries TRBV18 and TRBJ2-1, with 11 bases aligning to TRBD2. This CDR3 is built from 16 residues. Trimming removed 6 bases from V and 6 bases from J; junction bases left unmatched: 10. The germline gives CDR1 KGHSH, CDR2 LQKENI.

This rearrangement joins TRBV27 to TRBJ1-2, with D tentatively TRBD1 (5 bases). Trimming shortened V by 3 bases and J by 8 bases, and 19 bases separated the two germline ends. From germline, CDR1 is MNHEY and CDR2 SMNVEV (reference sequence). The CDR3 has 15 residues. The CDR3 sequence: CASSFDSSRARGYTF. In DNA, the CDR3 is TGTGCCAGCAGTTTCGATTCATCCAGGGCGAGGGGCTACACCTTC.

The chain combines TRBV5-1 with TRBJ1-1, with 10 bases aligning to TRBD1. Losses at the gene ends were 4 bases for V and 1 base for J; bases not matched to a gene: 4. CDR3 length: 15 amino acids. Germline CDR1 reads SGHRS; CDR2 reads YFSETQ. The CDR3: CASSPGTGANTEAFF. The CDR3 DNA reads as TGCGCCAGCAGCCCAGGGACAGGGGCGAACACTGAAGCTTTCTTT.

The J gene is TRBJ2-5, the V gene TRBV7-9; D not certain. This CDR3 is built from 13 residues. V was shortened by 4 bases and J by 11 bases, with 17 bases between the two germline ends. Germline V CDR1 and CDR2: SEHNR, FQNEAQ (reference sequence). CDR3: CASSSFWTGEQYF. In nucleotides, the CDR3 is TGTGCCAGCAGCTCATTTTGGACGGGTGAGCAGTACTTC. The full variable domain, in which reference TRBV7-9 and TRBJ2-5 provide the parts outside the CDR3, is DTGVSQNPRHKITKRGQNVTFRCDPISEHNRLYWYRQTLGQGPEFLTYFQNEAQLEKSRLLSDRFSAERPKGSFSTLEIQRTEQGDSAMYLCASSSFWTGEQYFGPGTRLLVL.

A note on this clonotype: An end of the junction does not agree with germline; a read error may underlie this. V and J are TRBV12-3 or TRBV12-4 and TRBJ2-5; TRBD2 might be the D (5 bases). The CDR3 totals 14 residues. The CDR3 DNA follows: TGTGCCAGCAGTTTTCGGGAACAACGAGAGCCCCAGTACTTC. The encoded protein is CASSFREQREPQYF.

The rearrangement joins TRBV4-3 to TRBJ1-6, with 9 bases that match TRBD1. V gave up 4 bases and J gave up 6 bases; unmatched junction bases: 19. The CDR3 covers 20 residues. CDR1 and CDR2 (germline): LGHNA, YSLEER. The CDR3 DNA follows: TGCGCCAGCAGCCTTACACAGGTCACAGGGGGCACCCGGGGTAATTCACCCCTCCACTTT. Protein product: CASSLTQVTGGTRGNSPLHF.

The chain carries TRBV4-1 and TRBJ2-2; D is undetermined. Germline V gives CDR1 MGHRA, CDR2 YSYEKL. The V and J ends lost 4 bases and 4 bases respectively, with 10 bases between them. The CDR3 totals 14 residues. CDR3 in amino acids: CASSLYSGTGELFF. Here the CDR3 DNA reads TGCGCCAGCAGCCTATACAGTGGCACCGGGGAGCTGTTTTTT.

The J gene is TRBJ2-7, the V gene TRBV12-3 or TRBV12-4; the D is unclear. This CDR3 region has 11 residues. Trimming took 6 bases from V and 7 from J, leaving 10 bases between them. The CDR3 bases are TGTGCCAGCAGGGCCGTTGAGGAGCAGTACTTC. Translating it yields CASRAVEEQYF.

On this clonotype itself: Compared with germline, one end of the junction differs, possibly owing to a read error. The V call is TRBV12-3 or TRBV12-4, the J call TRBJ1-2, with D perhaps matching TRBD1 (5 bases). The CDR3 has 13 residues. Written as DNA, the CDR3 is TGTGTCAGCAGTTTCGCAGGGAACTATGGCTACACCTTC. Its protein is CVSSFAGNYGYTF.

The chain is built from TRBV5-1 and TRBJ2-5; unclear D gene. With 0 bases removed from V and 2 bases from J, the gap between germline ends came to 11 bases. Per the germline V gene, CDR1 is SGHRS and CDR2 is YFSETQ. This CDR3 has 15 residues. The CDR3 nucleotides read TGCGCCAGCAGCTTGGGGATGGGGTCGCAAGAGACCCAGTACTTC. This sequence encodes CASSLGMGSQETQYF.

The chain uses TRBV6-5 and TRBJ2-5; D might be TRBD1 (7 bases). The DNA end is a closer match to TRBJ2-7, so the J assignment may be wrong. Germline-derived CDR1 and CDR2 are MNHEY and SVGAGI. CDR3 length: 14 residues. This chain's CDR3 is CASSYAGQLYEQYF. The CDR3 nucleotides are TGTGCCAGCAGTTACGCGGGACAGCTATACGAGCAGTACTTC.

The chain employs TRBV12-3 or TRBV12-4 and TRBJ1-1, with D hard to call. CDR3 size: 16 residues. V was shortened by 0 bases and J by 3 bases, with 14 bases between the two germline ends. The CDR3 sequence: CASSLAPYEEDTEAFF. The CDR3 DNA sequence: TGTGCCAGCAGTTTAGCGCCGTATGAGGAAGACACTGAAGCTTTCTTT.